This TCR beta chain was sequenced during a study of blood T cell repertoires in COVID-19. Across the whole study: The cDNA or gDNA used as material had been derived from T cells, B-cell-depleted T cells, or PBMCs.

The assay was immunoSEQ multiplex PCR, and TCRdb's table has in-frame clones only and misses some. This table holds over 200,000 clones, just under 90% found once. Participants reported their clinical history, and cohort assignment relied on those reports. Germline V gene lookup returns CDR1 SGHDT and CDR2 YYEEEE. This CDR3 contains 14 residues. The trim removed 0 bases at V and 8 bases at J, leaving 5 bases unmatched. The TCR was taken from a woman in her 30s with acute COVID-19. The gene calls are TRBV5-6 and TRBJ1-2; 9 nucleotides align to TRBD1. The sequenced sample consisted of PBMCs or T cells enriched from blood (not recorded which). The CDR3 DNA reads TGTGCCAGCAGCTTGGAGGACAGGGGTAACGGCTACACCTTC. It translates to CASSLEDRGNGYTF.